This T cell receptor beta chain was identified during a study of vaccination and CD4 T cells after COVID-19. The treatment was: roughly ten-day PBMC culture with coronavirus spike peptide pools or control peptides (ViraFEST assay). The unexposed donor gave CD4+ T cells before the COVID-19 pandemic (2011-2018). Expanded clonotypes were found by TCR sequencing after peptide-pool stimulation (ViraFEST). Per well, 2 million to 2.5 million PBMCs were cultured in the presence of approximately 9 IU/ml IL-2 and around 9.5 ug/ml peptide pools. With the Oncomine TCR Beta short-read assay, DNA from cultured CD4+ T cells was sequenced. TCRdb reprocessed the PCR reads via MiXCR and lists one record per CDR3 protein. The table lists around 8,200 distinct CDR3 sequences, roughly 50% of them singletons, with 24% in the top ten. This clonotype has only a few counts. No antigen is known for it. In germline, CDR1 is MNHNS, CDR2 SASEGT. The CDR3 contains 13 residues. Deletions cut 7 bases from V and 4 bases from J, with 10 bases between.

The rearrangement joins TRBV6-1 to TRBJ2-2, with D maybe TRBD2 (5 bases). The sequenced sample was CD4+ T cells from blood, cultured in vitro. The sequence was obtained from a human donor in good health. This CDR3 reads CASNRGSTGELFF. The CDR3 nucleotides are TGTGCCAGCAACCGGGGAAGCACCGGGGAGCTGTTTTTT.